Detailed here is one TCR beta chain. Its antigen remains unidentified. Every diagnosis used clinical symptoms, serum thyroxine and TRAb, thyroid ultrasound and orbital computed tomography. Amplified TCR beta CDR3 regions derived from RNA transcripts. The TCR CDR3 first-round RT-PCR relied on the HTBI primer set. From the multiplex PCR reads, TCRdb called clonotypes with MiXCR, one entry per CDR3 protein. The sample yields 450,000 to 500,000 distinct CDR3 sequences, less than 25% seen once. V shed 0 bases and J shed 0 bases, with 10 bases lying between them. Germline V gene lookup returns CDR1 SGDLS and CDR2 YYNGEE. The CDR3 sequence is 16 residues long. The source of the sample is a study of T cells in Graves' hyperthyroidism and ophthalmopathy. Notes on the study in general: Most thyroid clonotypes that were expanded above 0.001 also turned up in blood.

Sequenced material: blood. This chain uses TRBV9 with TRBJ2-1; no firm D call. The receptor was isolated from a woman in her 70s with Graves' ophthalmopathy. The CDR3 here is CASSVAGRSSYNEQFF. DNA for the CDR3: TGTGCCAGCAGCGTAGCTGGCAGGAGCTCCTACAATGAGCAGTTCTTC.